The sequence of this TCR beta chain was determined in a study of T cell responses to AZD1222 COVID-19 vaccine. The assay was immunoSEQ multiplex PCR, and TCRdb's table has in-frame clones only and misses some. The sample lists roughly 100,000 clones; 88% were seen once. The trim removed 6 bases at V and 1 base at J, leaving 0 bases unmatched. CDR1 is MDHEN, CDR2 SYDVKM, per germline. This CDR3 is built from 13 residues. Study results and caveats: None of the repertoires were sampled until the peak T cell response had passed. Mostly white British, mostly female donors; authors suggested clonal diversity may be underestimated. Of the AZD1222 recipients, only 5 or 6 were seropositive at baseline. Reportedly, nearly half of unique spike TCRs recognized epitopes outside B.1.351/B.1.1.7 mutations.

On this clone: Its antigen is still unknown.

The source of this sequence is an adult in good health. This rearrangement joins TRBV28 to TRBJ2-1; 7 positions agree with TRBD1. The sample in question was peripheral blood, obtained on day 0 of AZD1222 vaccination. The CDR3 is CASRTGSYNEQFF. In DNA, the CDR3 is TGTGCCAGCAGGACAGGGTCCTACAATGAGCAGTTCTTC.